These T cell receptor beta chains were read from a single sample in a study of T cell changes during pregnancy in multiple sclerosis. Sequenced by immunoSEQ multiplex PCR; TCRdb stores in-frame clones only, minus some. Here the sample spans 60,000 to 65,000 clones, roughly 90% being singletons. The material sequenced was peripheral blood, taken in the second trimester of pregnancy. These receptor sequences come from a female donor with multiple sclerosis, enrolled in a pregnancy study. CDR3s include the opening cysteine and the closing phenylalanine or tryptophan. D genes are given only for firm matches. Clone size is stated in some rows and not others, as once, few, many or a class when expanded.

abundance | j_gene | v_gene | d_gene | CDR3nt | CDR3aa
. | TRBJ2-7 | TRBV5-3 | . | TGTGCCAGAAGGGCCCCCCGGATCCAGGAAGAGCAGTACTTC | CARRAPRIQEEQYF
. | TRBJ2-7 | TRBV4-1 | TRBD1 | TGCGCCAGCAGCCAACTCTCCGGGACAGGAGACCACTACGAGCAGTACTTC | CASSQLSGTGDHYEQYF
. | TRBJ2-5 | TRBV2 | . | TGTGCCAGCAGGGCAGAAGAGACCCAGTACTTC | CASRAEETQYF
. | TRBJ2-1 | TRBV7-9 | TRBD2 | TGTGCCAGCAGCTTGACTAGCGGACCCTACAATGAGCAGTTCTTC | CASSLTSGPYNEQFF
. | TRBJ2-7 | TRBV9 | TRBD2 | TGTGCCAGCAGCGTAACTAGCGGCTCCTACGAGCAGTACTTC | CASSVTSGSYEQYF
. | TRBJ2-3 | TRBV15 | . | TGTGCCACCAGCACGATTTTGCGGGCTAGAACAGATACGCAGTATTTT | CATSTILRARTDTQYF
. | TRBJ2-3 | TRBV7-7 | . | TGTGCTAGCAGCTTGATCGGGAGCACAGATACGCAGTATTTT | CASSLIGSTDTQYF
. | TRBJ1-2 | TRBV27 | TRBD1 | TGTGCCAGCAGTACCGGGACAGGGGAGAGGAGCTACACCTTC | CASSTGTGERSYTF
. | TRBJ2-7 | TRBV6-6 | . | TGTGCCAGCAGGCGGGACGCCACCTCCTACGAGCAGTACTTC | CASRRDATSYEQYF
. | TRBJ2-6 | TRBV4-2 | . | TGTGCCAGCAGCCAAGATACAGGGGGGGCCAACGTCCTGACTTTC | CASSQDTGGANVLTF
. | TRBJ1-4 | TRBV19 | TRBD1 | TGTGCCAGTAGTATTTTAGCCCAGGGGGCTGGTGAAAAACTGTTTTTT | CASSILAQGAGEKLFF
. | TRBJ1-2 | TRBV10-3 | . | TGTGCCATCACGGCAGACTCTAACTATGGCTACACCTTC | CAITADSNYGYTF
. | TRBJ2-7 | TRBV14 | TRBD2 | TGTGCCAGCAGCCACCCCGGGGGGTACGAGCAGTACTTC | CASSHPGGYEQYF
once | TRBJ1-2 | TRBV7-9 | TRBD1 | TGTGCCAGCAGCTTCGAAACAGGGGTGAATAGGAACTATGGCTACACCTTC | CASSFETGVNRNYGYTF
. | TRBJ1-3 | TRBV10-3 | . | TGTGCCATCAGTGATCAGGGGAGTGGAAACACCATATATTTT | CAISDQGSGNTIYF
. | TRBJ2-7 | TRBV6-5 | . | TGTGCCAGCAGTTCCCCCACCATGCCGGGGGTTGGCGAGCAGTACTTC | CASSSPTMPGVGEQYF
. | TRBJ2-2 | TRBV19 | . | TGTGCCAGTACCATGGGGGGAGGGGGCGGGGAGCTGTTTTTT | CASTMGGGGGELFF
. | TRBJ2-1 | TRBV10-3 | . | TGTGCCAGCCGGGGCTTAGGGGGCAATGAGCAGTTCTTC | CASRGLGGNEQFF
. | TRBJ2-3 | TRBV11-3 | . | TGTGCCAGCAGCTTACTCCCAGATACGCAGTATTTT | CASSLLPDTQYF
. | TRBJ2-3 | TRBV7-2 | TRBD2 | TGTGCCAGCAGCTTATTGGCTAGCGGGGGACTCCAGGATACGCAGTATTTT | CASSLLASGGLQDTQYF
. | TRBJ2-5 | TRBV4-2 | . | TGTGCCAGCAGCCAAGGACGCAGCGGGGAGACCCAGTACTTC | CASSQGRSGETQYF
. | TRBJ2-7 | TRBV6-5 | TRBD1 | TGTGCCAGCAGTTACCAGGGGGGACAGGGGTACGAGCAGTACTTC | CASSYQGGQGYEQYF
. | TRBJ1-2 | TRBV30 | . | TGTGCCTGGAGTTCCCCTTTCGGCTACACCTTC | CAWSSPFGYTF
. | TRBJ2-2 | TRBV5-1 | . | TGCGCCAGCAGCTTTGGAACAGGGTCTGCCGGGGAGCTGTTTTTT | CASSFGTGSAGELFF
. | TRBJ2-1 | TRBV9 | TRBD2 | TGTGCCAGCAGCCCGGGGGGGAATGAGCAGTTCTTC | CASSPGGNEQFF
. | TRBJ2-4 | TRBV5-1 | TRBD2 | TGCGCCAGCAGCTTGGGGAACGGGAGGCCCATTCAGTACTTC | CASSLGNGRPIQYF
. | TRBJ2-7 | TRBV5-1 | TRBD2 | TGCGCCAGCAGCTTGGGGGGGACTAAAGGGAGCGAGCAGTACTTC | CASSLGGTKGSEQYF
. | TRBJ2-7 | TRBV5-1 | . | TGCGCCAGCAGCTCCCAATCGGCGGGCTCCTACGAGCAGTACTTC | CASSSQSAGSYEQYF
. | TRBJ2-5 | TRBV7-2 | TRBD1 | TGTGCCAGCAGCATCGGGACAGAAGAGACCCAGTACTTC | CASSIGTEETQYF
. | TRBJ2-1 | TRBV7-9 | . | TGTGCCAGCAGCTTAGCGACTGCCTACAATGAGCAGTTCTTC | CASSLATAYNEQFF
. | TRBJ1-5 | TRBV7-7 | . | TGTGCTAGCAGCTTAGACAATTTCAAATATAGCAATCAGCCCCAGCATTTT | CASSLDNFKYSNQPQHF
. | TRBJ2-1 | TRBV5-6 | TRBD2 | TGTGCCAGCAGCGGGGATCGGGCGGGAGCCCCGGGCCGGTACAATGAGCAGTTCTTC | CASSGDRAGAPGRYNEQFF
. | TRBJ2-1 | TRBV19 | . | TGTGCCAGTAGTATAGCGGCGGGGCCCTCCTACAATGAGCAGTTCTTC | CASSIAAGPSYNEQFF
. | TRBJ2-5 | TRBV18 | . | TGTGCCAGCTCACCAAGTTCCGGTCAAGAGACCCAGTACTTC | CASSPSSGQETQYF